These 32 T cell receptor beta chains were sequenced from one sample in a study of control samples from healthy donors and cancer patients. Libraries were prepared by immunoSEQ multiplex PCR; TCRdb keeps only in-frame clonotypes and omits some of them. The sample lists more than 75,000 clones, over 85% seen once, with 5.5% in the top ten. Material for sequencing was blood. These receptor sequences come from a middle-aged man in good health.

The rearrangement joins TRBV18 to TRBJ1-4; D gene uncertain. Trimming cost V 1 base and J 5 bases, with 5 bases left between them. The CDR3 is made up of 13 amino acids. The germline V gene encodes CDR1 KGHSH and CDR2 LQKENI. This chain's CDR3 is CASSPQENEKLFF. CDR3 coding DNA: TGTGCCAGCTCACCACAGGAAAATGAAAAACTGTTTTTT.

CDR3 sequence reads: CASSLSNPTEPQHF. The CDR3 nucleotides read TGTGCCAGCAGTTTATCGAACCCCACTGAACCCCAGCATTTT. The chain combines TRBV27 with TRBJ1-5; D unresolved. Trimming removed 0 bases from V and 10 bases from J, with 13 bases in between. The CDR3 covers 14 residues. Germline V CDR1 and CDR2: MNHEY, SMNVEV (reference sequence).

The sample holds a few counts of this clone. The V and J genes are TRBV14 and TRBJ1-1; no clear D gene. Trimming cost V 0 bases and J 10 bases, with 18 bases left between them. Germline V gene lookup returns CDR1 SGHDN and CDR2 FVKESK. The CDR3 has 15 residues. The CDR3 DNA is TGTGCCAGCAGCCAAGATAGCTCACGAAGCGGTGGAGCTTTCTTT. Translation: CASSQDSSRSGGAFF.

The chain uses TRBV19 and TRBJ1-3; D is unclear. Germline CDR1 and CDR2: LNHDA and SQIVND (reference sequence). Trimming took 3 bases from V and 4 from J, leaving 4 bases between them. The CDR3 is 12 residues long. The CDR3 region is CASSIGGNTIYF. The CDR3 region has the DNA TGTGCCAGTAGTATCGGAGGAAACACCATATATTTT.

The rearrangement links TRBV12-3 or TRBV12-4 to TRBJ1-6; D perhaps matches TRBD1 (6 bases). This CDR3 region has 12 residues. Trimming cost V 5 bases and J 10 bases, with 9 bases left between them. CDR3 loop: CASSTGSSPLHF. CDR3 sequence (DNA): TGTGCCAGCAGTACAGGGTCCTCACCCCTCCACTTT.

The chain is built from TRBV27 and TRBJ2-7, with TRBD2 as a possible D gene (5 bases). Between the trimmed V and J ends, which lost 11 bases and 0 bases, there was a span of 14 bases. Per germline, CDR1 MNHEY and CDR2 SMNVEV (reference sequence). The CDR3 sequence is 13 residues long. The CDR3 sequence is CACHDGDSYEQYF. In DNA, the CDR3 is TGTGCCTGCCACGACGGGGACTCCTACGAGCAGTACTTC.

The gene calls are TRBV3-1 (or the pseudogene TRBV3-2) and TRBJ1-1; no clear D. V was shortened by 1 base and J by 0 bases, with 9 bases between the two germline ends. The CDR3 has 15 residues. Germline V gives CDR1 LGHDT, CDR2 YNNKEL (reference sequence). Written as DNA, the CDR3 is TGTGCCAGCAGCCAAGGGGCAGCAATGAACACTGAAGCTTTCTTT. Translation gives CASSQGAAMNTEAFF.

The CDR3 loop reads CASSSDEYEQYF. CDR3 coding DNA: TGTGCCAGCAGCTCGGACGAATACGAGCAGTACTTC. V usage is TRBV7-9 and J usage is TRBJ2-7; D unresolved. The V gene's germline CDR1 is SEHNR and CDR2 FQNEAQ (reference sequence). Trimming removed 4 bases at V and 4 bases at J, with 8 bases between. The CDR3 consists of 12 residues.

The chain recombines TRBV2 with TRBJ2-5, with D perhaps given as TRBD1 or TRBD2 (5 bases each). Trimming removed 3 bases from V and 5 bases from J, with 16 bases in between. The V gene's germline CDR1 is SNHLY and CDR2 FYNNEI. The CDR3 length is 15 residues. The CDR3 sequence: CASSDVGQGVETQYF. CDR3 DNA: TGTGCCAGCAGTGATGTCGGGCAGGGAGTGGAGACCCAGTACTTC.

This chain joins TRBV30 and TRBJ1-1; the D is unclear. V was cut by 4 bases and J by 3 bases, with 9 bases left in between. Germline lookup yields CDR1 GTSNPN and CDR2 SVGIG (reference sequence). The CDR3 loop spans 12 amino acids. CDR3 DNA sequence: TGTGCCTGGAATGGTATGGACACTGAAGCTTTCTTT. Encoded protein: CAWNGMDTEAFF.

V is TRBV6-1 and J is TRBJ2-3, with a tentative D call TRBD1 (6 bases). Looked up from germline, CDR1 is MNHNS and CDR2 is SASEGT. V was cut by 1 base and J by 2 bases, with 13 bases left in between. CDR3 length: 16 residues. The CDR3 bases are TGTGCCAGCAGTGAAGGCCCCCAGGGGATCACAGATACGCAGTATTTT. Translating it yields CASSEGPQGITDTQYF.

The chain has TRBV7-8 and TRBJ2-7; TRBD1 agrees at 9 bases. Germline loops: CDR1 SGHVS, CDR2 FQNEAQ. V shed 4 bases, J shed 9 bases, and the junction held 7 bases outside the gene matches. This CDR3 contains 13 residues. The CDR3 nucleotides read TGTGCCAGCAGCTCGTGGGACAGGGATGGGCAGTACTTC. This codes for CASSSWDRDGQYF.

V usage is TRBV4-2 and J usage is TRBJ1-4; 7 bases are shared with TRBD1. Looked up from germline, CDR1 is LGHNA and CDR2 is YNFKEQ. J was trimmed by 7 bases and V by 0 bases; bases with no gene match: 11. The CDR3 has 17 residues. Here the CDR3 DNA reads TGTGCCAGCAGCCAAGATTTGACAGGGATTAGTGGTGAAAAACTGTTTTTT. Residues: CASSQDLTGISGEKLFF.

The rearrangement uses TRBV20-1 and TRBJ2-1; 9 bases map to TRBD1. The CDR3 covers 15 residues. Germline V gene lookup returns CDR1 DFQATT and CDR2 SNEGSKA (reference sequence). Germline trimming cut 3 bases from V and 5 bases from J; bases unmatched to any gene: 8. The DNA for the CDR3 is TGCAGTGCTAGTCTGGGACAGGGTGCCCACAATGAGCAGTTCTTC. This encodes CSASLGQGAHNEQFF.

The V call is TRBV10-2, the J call TRBJ2-7; a possible D gene is TRBD1 (5 bases). V was shortened by 0 bases and J by 0 bases, with 12 bases between the two germline ends. Germline CDR1 is WSHSY and CDR2 is SAAADI. The CDR3 has 16 residues. The CDR3 DNA sequence: TGCGCCAGCAGTGAGTCGACGACAGATAACTCCTACGAGCAGTACTTC. Translation: CASSESTTDNSYEQYF.

This sequence joins TRBV7-9 and TRBJ1-6; perhaps TRBD1 as D (5 bases). This CDR3 has 15 residues. V lost 4 bases and J lost 7, with 14 bases in between. The germline CDR1 and CDR2 sequences are SEHNR and FQNEAQ (reference sequence). This CDR3 is CASSSVRDANSPLHF. CDR3 bases: TGTGCCAGCAGCTCCGTCAGGGACGCCAATTCACCCCTCCACTTT. Combining the CDR3 with reference TRBV7-9 and TRBJ1-6 gives the whole variable domain DTGVSQNPRHKITKRGQNVTFRCDPISEHNRLYWYRQTLGQGPEFLTYFQNEAQLEKSRLLSDRFSAERPKGSFSTLEIQRTEQGDSAMYLCASSSVRDANSPLHFGNGTRLTVT.

The V and J genes are TRBV5-1 and TRBJ2-1; TRBD1 matches at 8 bases. The CDR3 runs 15 residues. J lost 9 bases, V lost 0 bases, and 8 bases had no gene match. Germline V CDR1 and CDR2: SGHRS, YFSETQ. The CDR3 loop is CASSLAIQGDSEQFF. The CDR3 DNA is TGCGCCAGCAGCTTGGCCATACAGGGGGACAGTGAGCAGTTCTTC.

The V call is TRBV2, the J call TRBJ2-2; 11 nucleotides align to TRBD2. Germline CDR1 SNHLY, CDR2 FYNNEI. The CDR3 consists of 16 residues. The trim removed 4 bases at V and 1 base at J, leaving 2 bases unmatched. The CDR3 loop reads CASSGGLAGNTGELFF. DNA for the CDR3: TGTGCCAGCAGTGGAGGACTAGCGGGGAACACCGGGGAGCTGTTTTTT.

V usage is TRBV12-5 and J usage is TRBJ1-2; no reliable D call. This CDR3 is built from 11 residues. Germline CDR1 reads LGHNT; CDR2 reads FRNRAP. The V end lost 6 bases, the J end lost 4 bases, and 6 bases lay between the germline ends. As DNA, the CDR3 is TGTGCTAGTGGCTCGGGCTATGGCTACACCTTC. It translates to CASGSGYGYTF.

The chain combines TRBV10-1 with TRBJ1-4; TRBD1 might be the D (5 bases). Germline V CDR1 and CDR2: WNHNN, SYGVQD (reference sequence). The ends were cut back, 6 bases at V and 8 bases at J, with 19 bases in the middle. This CDR3 region has 15 residues. The CDR3 region has the DNA TGCGCCAGCAGACACCCCAGGGTTAGGCTCGAAAAACTGTTTTTT. Amino acid sequence: CASRHPRVRLEKLFF.

The chain links TRBV9 to TRBJ2-7; D is uncertain. The V gene's germline CDR1 is SGDLS and CDR2 YYNGEE. This CDR3 comprises 17 residues. The V end lost 0 bases, the J end lost 3 bases, and 19 bases lay between the germline ends. The CDR3 protein is CASSVASGPMMGYEQYF. DNA of the CDR3: TGTGCCAGCAGCGTAGCTAGTGGCCCAATGATGGGCTACGAGCAGTACTTC.

This clone was seen more than once but under ten times. The chain recombines TRBV7-6 with TRBJ2-1; 10 nucleotides line up with TRBD2. The CDR3 contains 16 residues. The J segment lost 8 bases and the V segment lost 6 bases, leaving 13 bases of the junction unmatched. CDR1 and CDR2 (germline): SGHVS, FNYEAQ. CDR3 amino acids: CASSHKAGGVSHEQFF. CDR3 DNA: TGTGCCAGCAGTCACAAAGCGGGGGGGGTTTCCCATGAGCAGTTCTTC.

This chain links TRBV7-9 with TRBJ2-7; 7 bases align to TRBD1. CDR3 length: 14 residues. V lost 4 bases, J lost 4 bases, and 7 bases stayed unmatched. The germline V gene encodes CDR1 SEHNR and CDR2 FQNEAQ (reference sequence). The DNA of the CDR3 is TGTGCCAGCAGCTCTCACTACAGGGGTTACGAGCAGTACTTC. This gives the protein CASSSHYRGYEQYF.

This chain uses TRBV4-1 with TRBJ1-1; TRBD1 agrees at 10 bases. Germline V CDR1 and CDR2: MGHRA, YSYEKL. V dropped 1 base and J dropped 10; count of bases not matched to a gene: 6. The CDR3 contains 14 residues. The CDR3 DNA follows: TGCGCCAGCAGCCAAGCCGGGGGGGACAGGGGAGCTTTCTTT. Protein sequence: CASSQAGGDRGAFF.

V is TRBV5-1 and J is TRBJ1-1; possible D gene TRBD1, 6 bases. CDR1 is SGHRS, CDR2 YFSETQ, per germline. Trimming cost V 3 bases and J 1 base, with 10 bases left between them. This CDR3 is built from 14 residues. CDR3 DNA: TGCGCCAGCAGCTACGGGGGCCAGAACACTGAAGCTTTCTTT. Encoded protein: CASSYGGQNTEAFF. Together with reference TRBV5-1 and TRBJ1-1, the CDR3 gives the full variable domain: KAGVTQTPRYLIKTRGQQVTLSCSPISGHRSVSWYQQTPGQGLQFLFEYFSETQRNKGNFPGRFSGRQFSNSRSEMNVSTLELGDSALYLCASSYGGQNTEAFFGQGTRLTVV.

A word on this clone: Compared with germline, one end of the junction differs, possibly owing to a read error. The chain recombines TRBV29-1 with TRBJ1-1; 12 bases map to TRBD1. CDR3 length equals 14 residues. The germline gives CDR1 SQVTM, CDR2 ANQGSEA. CDR3 in DNA: TGCAGCGTACCCCAAGGGGGACAGGGGGCAAAGTACGTCTTT. This gives the protein CSVPQGGQGAKYVF.

The chain has TRBV19 and TRBJ2-1; 9 bases map to TRBD1. The CDR3 spans 13 residues. J gave up 9 bases and V 5 bases, and 5 bases lay outside the gene matches. Germline CDR1 and CDR2: LNHDA and SQIVND (reference sequence). The CDR3 is CASSDNRGREQFF. The CDR3 nucleotides are TGTGCCAGTAGTGATAACAGGGGGCGTGAGCAGTTCTTC. Looking up the rest from reference TRBV19 and TRBJ2-1 gives the full variable domain: DGGITQSPKYLFRKEGQNVTLSCEQNLNHDAMYWYRQDPGQGLRLIYYSQIVNDFQKGDIAEGYSVSREKKESFPLTVTSAQKNPTAFYLCASSDNRGREQFFGPGTRLTVL.

This chain uses TRBV7-9 with TRBJ2-7; no clear D gene. Trimming stripped 4 bases from V and 2 bases from J, with 9 bases between. The CDR3 spans 13 residues. Germline-derived CDR1 and CDR2 are SEHNR and FQNEAQ (reference sequence). CDR3 in amino acids: CASSSPGTYEQYF. CDR3 DNA: TGTGCCAGCAGCTCTCCGGGCACCTACGAGCAGTACTTC. The full variable domain, its missing parts supplied by reference TRBV7-9 and TRBJ2-7, is DTGVSQNPRHKITKRGQNVTFRCDPISEHNRLYWYRQTLGQGPEFLTYFQNEAQLEKSRLLSDRFSAERPKGSFSTLEIQRTEQGDSAMYLCASSSPGTYEQYFGPGTRLTVT.

CDR3 sequence reads: CASSASGGAIDTQYF. Here the CDR3 DNA reads TGTGCCAGCAGCGCCAGCGGGGGGGCAATAGATACGCAGTATTTT. This chain links TRBV9 with TRBJ2-3, with 10 bases identical to TRBD2. The V gene end was trimmed by 3 bases and the J gene end by 5 bases; junction bases not matched to a gene: 6. CDR1 and CDR2 from the germline V gene are SGDLS and YYNGEE. The CDR3 has 15 amino acids.

The V and J genes are TRBV30 and TRBJ1-2; D remains unclear. Germline CDR1 GTSNPN, CDR2 SVGIG (reference sequence). CDR3 length equals 12 residues. Trimming left V 0 bases short and J 6 bases short, with 8 bases between. Here the CDR3 reads CAWSVGLNGYTF. As DNA, the CDR3 is TGTGCCTGGAGTGTAGGGCTAAATGGCTACACCTTC.

J is TRBJ2-7 and V is TRBV29-1; perhaps TRBD1 as D (6 bases). Germline lookup yields CDR1 SQVTM and CDR2 ANQGSEA. Trimming removed 7 bases at V and 5 bases at J, with 21 bases between. This CDR3 contains 14 residues. The CDR3 nucleotides are TGCAGCGGCGTGGGGGCAGGGGCTCGACACGAGCAGTACTTC. Translated, it gives CSGVGAGARHEQYF.

This clone was detected once. The chain couples TRBV7-9 to TRBJ2-5, with 8 positions matching TRBD1. The CDR3 has 15 amino acids. With V trimmed by 5 bases and J by 5 bases, 10 bases remained unmatched. Germline CDR1 SEHNR, CDR2 FQNEAQ (reference sequence). CDR3 amino acids: CASSPRTGSWETQYF. The CDR3 DNA is TGTGCCAGCAGCCCTCGGACAGGGTCTTGGGAGACCCAGTACTTC.